These T cell receptor beta chains were read from a single sample in a study of T cells in localized non-small cell lung cancer. Produced via immunoSEQ multiplex PCR; TCRdb's table is partial and in-frame only. The sample holds about 41,000 clones, 65% to 90% seen once. The sample consisted of PBMCs, taken before any cancer treatment. Receptor source: a man aged 40 to 69 with stage II lung adenocarcinoma. Each CDR3 is given with its conserved first and last residue. The D gene is left open where the match is weak.

d_call | v_call | cdr3_aa
- | TRBV5-7 | CASRATGSVYGYTF
TRBD1 | TRBV9 | CASSVLLQGEAFF
TRBD2 | TRBV7-6 | CASSLLVGTATSGLYEQYF
TRBD1 | TRBV7-9 | CASRTDRADEKLFF
- | TRBV27 | CASSFGGPTDTQYF
- | TRBV21-1 | CASSQRVPGANVLTF
- | TRBV2 | CATAELGTSNNSPLHF
- | TRBV2 | CASNSGAAYEQYF
- | TRBV6-1 | CASRTSQAGTPAFF
TRBD1 | TRBV5-6 | CASSLQGGPSSPLHF
TRBD1 | TRBV5-1 | CASSRTQGALVKTQYF
- | TRBV4-3 | CASSQEEPRVLGTNEQFF
TRBD1 | TRBV6-5 | CASSSGGIGQPQHF
- | TRBV7-8 | CASSLGHTGYEQYF
TRBD1 | TRBV29-1 | CSVGDSMNTEAFF
- | TRBV6-1 | CASWARSSYEQYF
- | TRBV2 | CASSETDTEAFF
TRBD2 | TRBV5-1 | CASRPGTSRRETQYF
- | TRBV7-3 | CASSLGAAPNEQFF
- | TRBV6-1 | CASSGIYGYTF
- | TRBV28 | CAISPRRNTEAFF
- | TRBV6-1 | CASSGTNGKPQHF
TRBD1 | TRBV5-4 | CASSMTGVENTIYF
TRBD2 | TRBV11-3 | CASSLMAGEETQYF
- | TRBV2 | CASSESRQQETQYF
- | TRBV19 | CASSRKNNEQFF
- | TRBV6-1 | CASSILNTGELFF
- | TRBV6-5 | CASSAQVRGTEAFF
TRBD2 | TRBV5-4 | CASSPTSAYNEQFF
TRBD2 | TRBV11-1 | CASSPRLAGEEQFF
- | TRBV13 | CASSLGGRTNYEQYF
- | TRBV11-2 | CASSLTSWETQYF
- | TRBV11-2 | CASSSALGPSYEQYF
- | TRBV28 | CASSLSRVPYEQYF
- | TRBV7-9 | CASSVDYNEQFF
- | TRBV4-1 | CASSQAGTTTEAFF
- | TRBV7-2 | CASSSTRTALQETQYF